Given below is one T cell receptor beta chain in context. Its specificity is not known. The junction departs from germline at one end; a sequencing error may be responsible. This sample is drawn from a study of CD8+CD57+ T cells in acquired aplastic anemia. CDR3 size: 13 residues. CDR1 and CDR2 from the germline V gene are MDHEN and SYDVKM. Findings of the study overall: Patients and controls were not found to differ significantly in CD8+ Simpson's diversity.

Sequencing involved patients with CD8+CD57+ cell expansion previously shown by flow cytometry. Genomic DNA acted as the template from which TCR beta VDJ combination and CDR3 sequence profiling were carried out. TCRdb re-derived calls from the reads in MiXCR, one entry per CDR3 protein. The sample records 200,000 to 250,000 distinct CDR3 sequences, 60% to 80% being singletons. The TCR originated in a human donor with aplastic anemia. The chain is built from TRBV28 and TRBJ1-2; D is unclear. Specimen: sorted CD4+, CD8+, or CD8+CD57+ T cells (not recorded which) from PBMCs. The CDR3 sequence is CANSFGANYGYTF. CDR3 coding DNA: TGTGCCAACAGTTTCGGTGCTAACTATGGCTACACCTTC.